This is a list of T cell receptor beta chains from one sample in a study of control samples from healthy donors and cancer patients. TCRdb keeps only in-frame clones here, not all; method: immunoSEQ multiplex PCR. Of 100,000 to 150,000 clones listed, more than 75% are singletons. Specimen: blood. These receptors were collected from a young man in good health. The CDR3 runs from the conserved cysteine through the conserved F or W. A D gene is named only where the DNA matches it firmly. Size values are once, few and many counts, or a class for expanded clones, and some rows have none.

j_call: TRBJ2-7; v_call: TRBV7-9; clone_size: .; d_call: TRBD2; cdr3_nt: TGTGCCAGCAGCCGGGAGGTCCAAGCGGGAGTAGCCGAGCAGTACTTC; cdr3_aa: CASSREVQAGVAEQYF
j_call: TRBJ2-1; v_call: TRBV2; clone_size: .; d_call: .; cdr3_nt: TGTGCCAGCAGGGGAAATAGCGACTACAATGAGCAGTTCTTC; cdr3_aa: CASRGNSDYNEQFF
j_call: TRBJ1-3; v_call: TRBV24-1; clone_size: .; d_call: .; cdr3_nt: TGTGCCACCACCAGGGCAGGAGGGGACACCATATATTTT; cdr3_aa: CATTRAGGDTIYF
j_call: TRBJ2-2; v_call: TRBV5-8; clone_size: .; d_call: .; cdr3_nt: TGTGCCAGCAGCACCGGACCGTCCGGGGAGCTGTTTTTT; cdr3_aa: CASSTGPSGELFF
j_call: TRBJ2-7; v_call: TRBV27; clone_size: .; d_call: TRBD2; cdr3_nt: TGTGCCAGCAGTTTAGGTAGCGGGAGGGCACACGAGCAGTACTTC; cdr3_aa: CASSLGSGRAHEQYF
j_call: TRBJ2-2; v_call: TRBV14; clone_size: .; d_call: TRBD1; cdr3_nt: TGTGCCAGCACCAGAACAGGGGAAAGGAGCACCGGGGAGCTGTTTTTT; cdr3_aa: CASTRTGERSTGELFF
j_call: TRBJ1-6; v_call: TRBV5-4; clone_size: .; d_call: .; cdr3_nt: TGTGCCAGCAGCTTGGTGGGGGTCTCAAATTCACCCCTCCACTTT; cdr3_aa: CASSLVGVSNSPLHF
j_call: TRBJ2-7; v_call: TRBV10-1; clone_size: .; d_call: .; cdr3_nt: TGCGCCAGCAGTGAGGCCTCCGTGCCTGCGAGGGAGCAGTACTTC; cdr3_aa: CASSEASVPAREQYF
j_call: TRBJ1-5; v_call: TRBV30; clone_size: .; d_call: .; cdr3_nt: TGTGCCTGGAGTGACTTAGGGCCCCAGCATTTT; cdr3_aa: CAWSDLGPQHF
j_call: TRBJ2-3; v_call: TRBV20-1; clone_size: .; d_call: TRBD2; cdr3_nt: TGCAGTGCTAGTAAGAGCGGGAGGGCCGGAGATACGCAGTATTTT; cdr3_aa: CSASKSGRAGDTQYF
j_call: TRBJ2-1; v_call: TRBV10-2; clone_size: .; d_call: TRBD2; cdr3_nt: TGCGCCAGCAGTGAGTCGGGACTAGCGAGCAATGAGCAGTTCTTC; cdr3_aa: CASSESGLASNEQFF
j_call: TRBJ2-3; v_call: TRBV19; clone_size: .; d_call: TRBD1; cdr3_nt: TGTGCCAGTAACCCGGGACAGGGCCCAGATACGCAGTATTTT; cdr3_aa: CASNPGQGPDTQYF
j_call: TRBJ1-1; v_call: TRBV30; clone_size: .; d_call: .; cdr3_nt: TGTGCCTGGAGAGTCCCGGACAGCCTGAACACTGAAGCTTTCTTT; cdr3_aa: CAWRVPDSLNTEAFF
j_call: TRBJ1-2; v_call: TRBV6-1; clone_size: .; d_call: .; cdr3_nt: TGTGCCAGCAGTGAATCCTCGGGCTATGGCTACACCTTC; cdr3_aa: CASSESSGYGYTF
j_call: TRBJ1-6; v_call: TRBV30; clone_size: .; d_call: TRBD1; cdr3_nt: TGTGCCTGGAGTACCTCAGGGGGAGATAATTCACCCCTCCACTTT; cdr3_aa: CAWSTSGGDNSPLHF
j_call: TRBJ2-6; v_call: TRBV6-2/TRBV6-3; clone_size: .; d_call: .; cdr3_nt: TGTGCCAGCAGCCACGCCCCAGGGATCTCTGGGGCCAACGTCCTGACTTTC; cdr3_aa: CASSHAPGISGANVLTF
j_call: TRBJ2-6; v_call: TRBV25-1; clone_size: .; d_call: .; cdr3_nt: TGTGCCAGCAGTGAATCAGGTGCTGGGGCCAACGTCCTGACTTTC; cdr3_aa: CASSESGAGANVLTF
j_call: TRBJ2-7; v_call: TRBV19; clone_size: .; d_call: .; cdr3_nt: TGTGCCACCGAGGGACTTTCCTACGAGCAGTACTTC; cdr3_aa: CATEGLSYEQYF
j_call: TRBJ2-7; v_call: TRBV3-1/TRBV3-2; clone_size: few; d_call: TRBD1; cdr3_nt: TGTGCCAGCAGCGCCGAGACAGGGGTGACGGACGAGCAGTACTTC; cdr3_aa: CASSAETGVTDEQYF
j_call: TRBJ2-3; v_call: TRBV4-3; clone_size: .; d_call: .; cdr3_nt: TGCGCCAGCAGCCACGGATCGGACACTAGCTCCCCGCAGTATTTT; cdr3_aa: CASSHGSDTSSPQYF
j_call: TRBJ2-1; v_call: TRBV9; clone_size: .; d_call: .; cdr3_nt: TGTGCCAGCAGCGTAAGTATGCGTGAGCAGTTCTTC; cdr3_aa: CASSVSMREQFF
j_call: TRBJ2-5; v_call: TRBV5-5; clone_size: once; d_call: TRBD1; cdr3_nt: TGTGCCAGCAGCCCGTGGACAGGGAAGGGACAAGAGACCCAGTACTTC; cdr3_aa: CASSPWTGKGQETQYF
j_call: TRBJ1-2; v_call: TRBV11-2; clone_size: .; d_call: .; cdr3_nt: TGTGCCAGCATCAGAGGTGGGGCCGGGGCGGAGGGCTACACCTTC; cdr3_aa: CASIRGGAGAEGYTF
j_call: TRBJ1-6; v_call: TRBV19; clone_size: .; d_call: .; cdr3_nt: TGTGCCAGCACCGGACAGCTCCTCACCCTCCACTTT; cdr3_aa: CASTGQLLTLHF
j_call: TRBJ2-1; v_call: TRBV19; clone_size: once; d_call: .; cdr3_nt: TGTGCCAGTAGGGCCGGGACTCAGAGGTTCTTC; cdr3_aa: CASRAGTQRFF
j_call: TRBJ2-2; v_call: TRBV6-2/TRBV6-3; clone_size: .; d_call: .; cdr3_nt: TGTGCCAGCAGCCCCGACGGAGGGAACACCGGGGAGCTGTTTTTT; cdr3_aa: CASSPDGGNTGELFF
j_call: TRBJ1-2; v_call: TRBV30; clone_size: .; d_call: .; cdr3_nt: TGTGCCTGGTATCCCATGGGGCGGACAGAGCCTTTCTATGGCTACACCTTC; cdr3_aa: CAWYPMGRTEPFYGYTF
j_call: TRBJ2-4; v_call: TRBV11-3; clone_size: .; d_call: .; cdr3_nt: TGTGCCAGCAGCTCGGAAAAAGCCAAAAACATTCAGTACTTC; cdr3_aa: CASSSEKAKNIQYF
j_call: TRBJ1-1; v_call: TRBV9; clone_size: .; d_call: .; cdr3_nt: TGTGCCAGCAGCGTACGCCAGAAGGACACTGAAGCTTTCTTT; cdr3_aa: CASSVRQKDTEAFF
j_call: TRBJ1-5; v_call: TRBV25-1; clone_size: .; d_call: TRBD1; cdr3_nt: TGTGCCAGCAGTGATGACAGGGACAATCAGCCCCAGCATTTT; cdr3_aa: CASSDDRDNQPQHF
j_call: TRBJ2-7; v_call: TRBV5-5; clone_size: .; d_call: .; cdr3_nt: TGTGCCAGCAGCTCTTTTACAGGGACGGTTTACGAGCAGTACTTC; cdr3_aa: CASSSFTGTVYEQYF
j_call: TRBJ2-3; v_call: TRBV5-1; clone_size: few; d_call: TRBD2; cdr3_nt: TGCGCCAGCAGCTTGGCACTAGCGGGAAGCACAGATACGCAGTATTTT; cdr3_aa: CASSLALAGSTDTQYF
j_call: TRBJ2-7; v_call: TRBV3-1/TRBV3-2; clone_size: .; d_call: TRBD1; cdr3_nt: TGTGCCAGCAGCCCCCGGGGAGGGACAGGGGCGGTCGAGCAGTACTTC; cdr3_aa: CASSPRGGTGAVEQYF
j_call: TRBJ1-1; v_call: TRBV28; clone_size: .; d_call: .; cdr3_nt: TGTGCCAGCCGCACCCAGGGGCTCACTGAAGCTTTCTTT; cdr3_aa: CASRTQGLTEAFF
j_call: TRBJ2-5; v_call: TRBV27; clone_size: .; d_call: .; cdr3_nt: TGTGCCAGCAGTCCCCGGGGTGGGGCGCCGCAAGAGACCCAGTACTTC; cdr3_aa: CASSPRGGAPQETQYF
j_call: TRBJ1-5; v_call: TRBV9; clone_size: .; d_call: TRBD1; cdr3_nt: TGTGCCAGCAGCCCGACAGGGTTCCAGCCCCAGCATTTT; cdr3_aa: CASSPTGFQPQHF
j_call: TRBJ1-1; v_call: TRBV14; clone_size: .; d_call: .; cdr3_nt: TGTGCCAGCAGCCAAGGGCGGATTGAAGCTTTCTTT; cdr3_aa: CASSQGRIEAFF
j_call: TRBJ2-7; v_call: TRBV2; clone_size: .; d_call: .; cdr3_nt: TGTGCCAGCAGCCTCCACCACATCGAGCAGTACTTC; cdr3_aa: CASSLHHIEQYF
j_call: TRBJ1-2; v_call: TRBV10-3; clone_size: .; d_call: TRBD1; cdr3_nt: TGTGCCATCAGTGAGTCGATGACAGGGGCTGGTGGCTACACCTTC; cdr3_aa: CAISESMTGAGGYTF
j_call: TRBJ2-5; v_call: TRBV5-8; clone_size: .; d_call: TRBD1; cdr3_nt: TGTGCCAGCAGCTTGGGTTCGAACAGGGGGCCGGAGACCCAGTACTTC; cdr3_aa: CASSLGSNRGPETQYF
j_call: TRBJ1-1; v_call: TRBV5-1; clone_size: .; d_call: .; cdr3_nt: TGCGCCAGCACCTCCCAAGGGAGGACTGAAGCTTTCTTT; cdr3_aa: CASTSQGRTEAFF
j_call: TRBJ2-1; v_call: TRBV7-3; clone_size: .; d_call: .; cdr3_nt: TGTGCCAGCAGCTTAGGGCGCGGTGGGATCAATGAGCAGTTCTTC; cdr3_aa: CASSLGRGGINEQFF
j_call: TRBJ2-3; v_call: TRBV5-1; clone_size: .; d_call: .; cdr3_nt: TGCGCCAGCAGCTTGAATCGGGCTAGCTCCTCAGATACGCAGTATTTT; cdr3_aa: CASSLNRASSSDTQYF
j_call: TRBJ2-1; v_call: TRBV7-2; clone_size: .; d_call: TRBD2; cdr3_nt: TGTGCCAGCAGCTTAGCCGGGAGGAACCCGTTCTTC; cdr3_aa: CASSLAGRNPFF
j_call: TRBJ2-4; v_call: TRBV11-3; clone_size: .; d_call: .; cdr3_nt: TGTGCCAGCAGCCTTGGAGCGGACCGCTTTCAGTACTTC; cdr3_aa: CASSLGADRFQYF
j_call: TRBJ2-7; v_call: TRBV19; clone_size: once; d_call: .; cdr3_nt: TGTGCCAGTAGTATAGGGGAGAACTACGAGCAGTACTTC; cdr3_aa: CASSIGENYEQYF
j_call: TRBJ2-3; v_call: TRBV20-1; clone_size: .; d_call: .; cdr3_nt: TGCAGTGCCCTCAGGGCTACGCAGTATTTT; cdr3_aa: CSALRATQYF
j_call: TRBJ1-6; v_call: TRBV6-4; clone_size: .; d_call: .; cdr3_nt: TGTGCCAGCAGTGCGACCTTCACGGAGGGTCAGAATTCACCCCTCCACTTT; cdr3_aa: CASSATFTEGQNSPLHF
j_call: TRBJ2-7; v_call: TRBV14; clone_size: .; d_call: .; cdr3_nt: TGTGCCAGCAGCCAAGTCAGGACAGCACCCTACGAGCAGTACTTC; cdr3_aa: CASSQVRTAPYEQYF
j_call: TRBJ1-1; v_call: TRBV24-1; clone_size: once; d_call: .; cdr3_nt: TGTGCCACCAGTCGCCAGGGAAGCACTGAAGCTTTCTTT; cdr3_aa: CATSRQGSTEAFF
j_call: TRBJ2-2; v_call: TRBV28; clone_size: .; d_call: TRBD2; cdr3_nt: TGTGCCAGCAGTTTGCCTAGCGGGAGTGCCGGGGAGCTGTTTTTT; cdr3_aa: CASSLPSGSAGELFF
j_call: TRBJ2-2; v_call: TRBV7-3; clone_size: .; d_call: TRBD2; cdr3_nt: TGTGCCAGCACCCCCTACCCTACTAGCGGGAGAACCGGGGAGCTGTTTTTT; cdr3_aa: CASTPYPTSGRTGELFF
j_call: TRBJ2-7; v_call: TRBV19; clone_size: .; d_call: TRBD1; cdr3_nt: TGTGCCAGTAGTGGGACAGTCTCCTACGAGCAGTACTTC; cdr3_aa: CASSGTVSYEQYF
j_call: TRBJ1-4; v_call: TRBV4-1; clone_size: .; d_call: TRBD1; cdr3_nt: TGCGCCAGCGGTACGGGACAGTCGATTAATGAAAAACTGTTTTTT; cdr3_aa: CASGTGQSINEKLFF
j_call: TRBJ2-4; v_call: TRBV7-2; clone_size: .; d_call: TRBD1; cdr3_nt: TGTGCCAGCAGCCCACGCCGGGACAGGAGAACCAAAAACATTCAGTACTTC; cdr3_aa: CASSPRRDRRTKNIQYF
j_call: TRBJ1-2; v_call: TRBV5-1; clone_size: .; d_call: .; cdr3_nt: TGCGCCAGCAGCGTTGAGGGTGCCCCTAACTATGGCTACACCTTC; cdr3_aa: CASSVEGAPNYGYTF
j_call: TRBJ1-5; v_call: TRBV28; clone_size: .; d_call: .; cdr3_nt: TGTGCCACTCTCAAGCTGCCAGAGCCCCAGCATTTT; cdr3_aa: CATLKLPEPQHF
j_call: TRBJ2-2; v_call: TRBV7-9; clone_size: few; d_call: TRBD2; cdr3_nt: TGTGCCAGCAGCCGACTAGCGGGAGACACCGGGGAGCTGTTTTTT; cdr3_aa: CASSRLAGDTGELFF
j_call: TRBJ2-2; v_call: TRBV9; clone_size: .; d_call: TRBD2; cdr3_nt: TGTGCCAGCAGCGCACGGGAGGGGGTCGGGGAGCTGTTTTTT; cdr3_aa: CASSAREGVGELFF
j_call: TRBJ2-1; v_call: TRBV27; clone_size: .; d_call: .; cdr3_nt: TGTGCCAGCAGTTTATCGAGTCTAACAAATGAGCAGTTCTTC; cdr3_aa: CASSLSSLTNEQFF